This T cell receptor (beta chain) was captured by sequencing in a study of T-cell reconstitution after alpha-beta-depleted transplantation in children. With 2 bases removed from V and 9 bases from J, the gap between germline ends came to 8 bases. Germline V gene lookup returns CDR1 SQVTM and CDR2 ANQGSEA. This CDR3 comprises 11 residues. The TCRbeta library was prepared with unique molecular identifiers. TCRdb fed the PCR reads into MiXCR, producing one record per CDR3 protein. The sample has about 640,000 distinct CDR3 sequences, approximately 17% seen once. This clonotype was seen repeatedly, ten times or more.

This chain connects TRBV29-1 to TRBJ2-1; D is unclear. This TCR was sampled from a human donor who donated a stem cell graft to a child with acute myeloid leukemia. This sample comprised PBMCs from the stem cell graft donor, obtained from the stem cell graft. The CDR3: CSVEKGLEQFF. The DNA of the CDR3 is TGCAGCGTTGAAAAGGGTCTTGAGCAGTTCTTC.